This T cell receptor beta chain derives from a study of cytotoxic CD8 clonotypes in ibrutinib-treated CLL. Turning to the study itself: The patients comprised about a dozen relapsed/refractory and around 14 treatment-naive cases, about 18 IGHV unmutated. Sequencing produced an average of about 260,000 productive templates and 94,082 productive rearrangements per sample. Study observations and caveats: Baseline clonality exceeded age-matched healthy donors and tracked circulating CD8+ T-cell counts. The study found public clonotypes uncommon, contracting or stable on treatment.

With respect to this clone: What it recognizes is unknown.

V was trimmed by 5 bases and J by 5 bases, leaving 12 bases between them. The CDR3 sequence is 13 residues long. The V gene's germline CDR1 is SNHLY and CDR2 FYNNEI. Repertoires were generated with immunoSEQ multiplex PCR, while TCRdb's copy carries only in-frame clones and drops some. Here the sample spans about 140,000 clones, about 75% being singletons. Sequencing used PBMCs, obtained after 24 months of ibrutinib treatment. The sequence was collected from a human donor with chronic lymphocytic leukemia. J is TRBJ2-5 and V is TRBV2; D is unclear. CDR3 sequence: CASSFDPRETQYF. CDR3 DNA: TGTGCCAGCAGTTTCGATCCCAGGGAGACCCAGTACTTC. Filled out from reference TRBV2 and TRBJ2-5, the complete variable domain reads EPEVTQTPSHQVTQMGQEVILRCVPISNHLYFYWYRQILGQKVEFLVSFYNNEISEKSEIFDDQFSVERPDGSNFTLKIRSTKLEDSAMYFCASSFDPRETQYFGPGTRLLVL.